This TCR beta chain was recorded in a study of regulatory T cells in long-lasting Graves disease. Study information: More than 5 years of antithyroid drugs with positive TSH receptor antibodies defined persistent Graves' disease. Study-wide points: New patients shared about 880 public clonotypes, fewer than the roughly 2,500 shared by persistent patients.

Germline V gene sequence: CDR1 SGHDT, CDR2 YYEEEE. The CDR3 is made up of 14 amino acids. Trimming took off 1 base at V and 3 bases at J, with 8 bases between the two ends. Regarding time point: persistent/refractory GD, antithyroid drugs over 5 years with positive TRAb. TCR sequences were obtained from RNA taken from PBMCs. Graves' disease was diagnosed by American Thyroid Association guidelines. This clonotype has just a few counts. Its antigen remains unknown. Arm-PCR with iRepertoire HTBI primers amplified the CDR3 regions for these TCR beta libraries. From the multiplex PCR reads, TCRdb called clonotypes with MiXCR, one entry per CDR3 protein. The sample lists approximately 690,000 distinct CDR3 sequences, 25% to 35% occurring once.

Sequences were derived from peripheral blood mononuclear cells (PBMCs), sampled when the disease was refractory, from a patient treated with antithyroid drugs. The receptor's source is a female donor with Graves disease. This chain joins TRBV5-6 and TRBJ1-5, with D perhaps matching TRBD1 (6 bases). CDR3 amino acids: CASSLYRVNQPQHF. The CDR3 DNA sequence: TGTGCCAGCAGCTTGTACAGGGTCAATCAGCCCCAGCATTTT.